Included here is one T cell receptor beta chain sequence, with context. This sample is drawn from a study of blood T cell repertoires in COVID-19. Study-level information: Italy, Spain and the United States were the sources of the convalescent and acute COVID-19 samples. The analysed material was cDNA or gDNA that came from T cells, B-cell-depleted T cells, or PBMCs.

Trimming took 4 bases from V and 5 from J; bases not matched to a gene: 8. This CDR3 region has 16 residues. Germline CDR1 and CDR2: MDHEN and SYDVKM. Per the original data handling: Counts of nucleated cells, estimated from reference gene primer amplification, were obtained. Sequenced by immunoSEQ multiplex PCR; TCRdb stores in-frame clones only, minus some. Clone size and the V and J calls come from that table; the DNA yielded D and trimming. The sample comprises 170,000 or so clones, 80% to 90% of which are singletons, and under 2% rests with the top ten. The chain is built from TRBV28 and TRBJ2-2; 9 bases are shared with TRBD1. Sequencing was performed on peripheral blood. This sequence originates from a man between 18 and 29 years old who had recovered from COVID-19. This chain's CDR3 is CASSSPGQGPTGELFF. CDR3 coding DNA: TGTGCCAGCAGTTCCCCGGGACAGGGTCCTACCGGGGAGCTGTTTTTT.